Each of the 28 T cell receptor beta chains below was sequenced from the same sample in a study of T cell responses to AZD1222 COVID-19 vaccine. Produced via immunoSEQ multiplex PCR; TCRdb's table is partial and in-frame only. The sample contains some 130,000 clones, around 90% of which appear only once. The source was peripheral blood, collected 28 days after the second AZD1222 dose. These TCRs come from an adult who received the AZD1222 COVID-19 vaccine.

The chain combines TRBV18 with TRBJ2-2, with TRBD1 matching over 8 bases. In germline, CDR1 is KGHSH, CDR2 LQKENI. V dropped 5 bases and J dropped 5; count of bases not matched to a gene: 10. The length of the CDR3 is 16 residues. DNA of the CDR3: TGTGCCAGCTCAAGGAGCAGGGGGCGCGGAACCGGGGAGCTGTTTTTT. Residues: CASSRSRGRGTGELFF.

V is TRBV18 and J is TRBJ2-5, with D unresolved. The germline V and J ends were trimmed by 0 bases and 3 bases, with 8 bases remaining between them. The germline V gene encodes CDR1 KGHSH and CDR2 LQKENI. The CDR3 covers 14 residues. The CDR3 coding sequence is TGTGCCAGCTCACCACCCACCAGAAAAGAGACCCAGTACTTC. Residues: CASSPPTRKETQYF.

The chain carries TRBV6-2 or TRBV6-3 and TRBJ1-1; the D is unclear. This CDR3 has 13 residues. Deletions cut 1 base from V and 5 bases from J, with 8 bases between. Germline CDR1 and CDR2: MNHEY and SVGEGT. The CDR3 region is CASSYLDGTEAFF. CDR3 sequence (DNA): TGTGCCAGCAGTTACTTGGACGGAACTGAAGCTTTCTTT.

The chain carries TRBV4-1 and TRBJ1-4; D is uncertain. CDR1 is MGHRA and CDR2 is YSYEKL in the germline V gene. The CDR3 extends over 15 amino acids. The germline V and J ends were trimmed by 2 bases and 4 bases, with 11 bases remaining between them. The CDR3 DNA sequence: TGCGCCAGCAGCCAAAGAGGCCAGTTTAATGAAAAACTGTTTTTT. The encoded protein is CASSQRGQFNEKLFF.

The chain recombines TRBV28 with TRBJ2-7; 7 nucleotides line up with TRBD2. The V gene end was trimmed by 3 bases and the J gene end by 6 bases; junction bases not matched to a gene: 14. This CDR3 spans 16 amino acids. The V gene's germline CDR1 is MDHEN and CDR2 SYDVKM. The CDR3 DNA follows: TGTGCCAGCAGTTTGGAAGGTCTAGCGGTCCCACGCGAGCAGTACTTC. This sequence encodes CASSLEGLAVPREQYF.

The chain combines TRBV27 with TRBJ1-2, with 8 bases lining up with TRBD1. V trimming: 1 base; J trimming: 8 bases; junction bases outside the gene matches: 9. Germline values: CDR1 MNHEY, CDR2 SMNVEV (reference sequence). CDR3 length: 15 amino acids. In nucleotides, the CDR3 is TGTGCCAGCAGTTTATTGGGGCAGGGGGCGACCGGCTACACCTTC. This sequence encodes CASSLLGQGATGYTF.

The V gene is TRBV7-2, the J gene TRBJ2-7; D gene ambiguous. The germline V and J ends were trimmed by 2 bases and 3 bases, with 20 bases remaining between them. CDR3 length equals 17 residues. The germline V gene encodes CDR1 SGHTA and CDR2 FQGNSA. The CDR3 DNA reads as TGTGCCAGCAGCTTATCTACTTTGGGGTCAATTAACTACGAGCAGTACTTC. Its protein product is CASSLSTLGSINYEQYF.

The chain recombines TRBV7-2 with TRBJ1-6; D may be TRBD1 (6 bases). Germline-derived CDR1 and CDR2 are SGHTA and FQGNSA. The CDR3 totals 13 residues. The V gene lost 5 bases and the J gene lost 7 bases, with 9 bases spanning the gap. CDR3 sequence reads: CASSPDRNSPLHF. In nucleotides, the CDR3 is TGTGCCAGCAGCCCCGACAGGAATTCACCCCTCCACTTT.

The chain uses TRBV14 and TRBJ2-5; D might be TRBD1 (6 bases). The germline V gene has CDR1 SGHDN and CDR2 FVKESK. The V end lost 3 bases, the J end lost 1 base, and 15 bases lay between the germline ends. The CDR3 is 16 residues long. The CDR3 loop is CASSQAPQGFQETQYF. In DNA, the CDR3 is TGTGCCAGCAGCCAGGCACCCCAGGGGTTCCAAGAGACCCAGTACTTC.

Here the CDR3 reads CASSRGESGANVLTF. In DNA, the CDR3 is TGCGCCAGCAGCCGGGGGGAGTCTGGGGCCAACGTCCTGACTTTC. The rearrangement joins TRBV5-1 to TRBJ2-6, with TRBD2 identical over 7 bases. The germline V gene has CDR1 SGHRS and CDR2 YFSETQ. Losses at the gene ends were 4 bases for V and 1 base for J; bases not matched to a gene: 2. The CDR3 runs 15 residues.

The genes are TRBV7-3 and TRBJ1-2; a possible D gene is TRBD1 (5 bases). Between the trimmed V and J ends, which lost 3 bases and 10 bases, there was a span of 15 bases. This CDR3 is built from 13 residues. The V gene's germline CDR1 is SGHTA and CDR2 FQGTGA. Written as DNA, the CDR3 is TGTGCCAGCAGCTTCCGGGACTCCCGAGACTACACCTTC. Translating it yields CASSFRDSRDYTF.

This clone was observed a single time. The chain recombines TRBV12-3 or TRBV12-4 with TRBJ2-3; D might be TRBD1 (6 bases). This CDR3 contains 13 residues. V lost 6 bases and J lost 5, with 12 bases in between. The CDR3 is CASSPGVRDTQYF. CDR3 DNA: TGTGCCAGCAGCCCAGGGGTTCGAGATACGCAGTATTTT.

This chain links TRBV5-1 with TRBJ2-3, with TRBD1 as a possible D gene (5 bases). Germline CDR1 reads SGHRS; CDR2 reads YFSETQ. This CDR3 spans 15 amino acids. Trimming took off 1 base at V and 0 bases at J, with 9 bases between the two ends. The CDR3 bases are TGCGCCAGCAGCTTGCCTACAGGAAGCACAGATACGCAGTATTTT. Its translation: CASSLPTGSTDTQYF.

This chain joins TRBV6-1 and TRBJ2-3, with D unclear. V dropped 1 base and J dropped 7 bases, with 3 bases sitting between them. Germline V gene sequence: CDR1 MNHNS, CDR2 SASEGT. This CDR3 contains 11 residues. The CDR3, as DNA: TGTGCCAGCAGTGAAGGCAATACGCAGTATTTT. Translated: CASSEGNTQYF.

The rearrangement joins TRBV5-1 to TRBJ1-5; D unclear. V was trimmed by 4 bases and J by 5 bases, leaving 10 bases between them. Germline V gene data show CDR1 as SGHRS and CDR2 as YFSETQ. The CDR3 runs to 13 residues. CDR3 nucleotide sequence: TGCGCCAGCAGCCCTTCAGTGGATCAGCCCCAGCATTTT. The encoded protein is CASSPSVDQPQHF.

The chain carries TRBV2 and TRBJ2-4, with TRBD2 as a possible D gene (6 bases). Germline V gene lookup returns CDR1 SNHLY and CDR2 FYNNEI. The CDR3 sequence is 14 residues long. V was trimmed by 7 bases and J by 1 base, leaving 11 bases between them. The CDR3 sequence: CASTGGGAKNIQYF. Written as DNA, the CDR3 is TGTGCCAGCACCGGAGGAGGGGCCAAAAACATTCAGTACTTC. The complete variable domain, with remaining parts taken from reference TRBV2 and TRBJ2-4, reads EPEVTQTPSHQVTQMGQEVILRCVPISNHLYFYWYRQILGQKVEFLVSFYNNEISEKSEIFDDQFSVERPDGSNFTLKIRSTKLEDSAMYFCASTGGGAKNIQYFGAGTRLSVL.

This clone has more than one count but fewer than ten. The chain couples TRBV6-5 to TRBJ2-7; 9 bases are shared with TRBD1. The ends lost 5 bases at V and 2 bases at J; junction bases unmatched: 7. CDR1 and CDR2 (germline): MNHEY, SVGAGI. The CDR3 is 15 residues long. CDR3 loop: CASSMVGQGTYEQYF. CDR3 DNA: TGTGCCAGCAGTATGGTTGGACAGGGGACCTACGAGCAGTACTTC.

The table lists this clone with a count of one. This sequence joins TRBV27 and TRBJ2-3; unclear D gene. The length of the CDR3 is 13 residues. Deletions cut 7 bases from V and 6 bases from J, with 14 bases between. CDR1 is MNHEY and CDR2 is SMNVEV in the germline V gene (reference sequence). As DNA, the CDR3 is TGTGCCAGCAATCCTGCAAACACCGATACGCAGTATTTT. It encodes CASNPANTDTQYF.

This clone was picked up many times. This rearrangement joins TRBV27 to TRBJ2-1; 10 bases agree with TRBD1. The CDR3 runs 17 residues. Germline CDR1 reads MNHEY; CDR2 reads SMNVEV (reference sequence). The trim removed 3 bases at V and 7 bases at J, leaving 12 bases unmatched. CDR3 sequence (DNA): TGTGCCAGCAGTTTGGGGAGGTGGGACAGGGGACCAAATGAGCAGTTCTTC. Translating it yields CASSLGRWDRGPNEQFF.

This chain links TRBV6-5 with TRBJ2-7; perhaps TRBD1 as D (6 bases). The CDR3 sequence is 13 residues long. V was shortened by 4 bases and J by 7 bases, with 14 bases between the two germline ends. Germline V gene lookup returns CDR1 MNHEY and CDR2 SVGAGI. DNA of the CDR3: TGTGCCAGCAGTTCACCCCGACAGGCGGAGCAGTACTTC. It translates to CASSSPRQAEQYF.

This chain connects TRBV2 to TRBJ1-2; D ambiguous. CDR1 and CDR2 from the germline V gene are SNHLY and FYNNEI. The V gene lost 4 bases and the J gene lost 5 bases, with 14 bases spanning the gap. This CDR3 spans 14 amino acids. CDR3 loop: CASSVRRSKYGYTF. CDR3 in DNA: TGTGCCAGCAGTGTCCGCAGGTCCAAATATGGCTACACCTTC. Using reference TRBV2 and TRBJ1-2 for the parts outside the CDR3, the full variable domain is EPEVTQTPSHQVTQMGQEVILRCVPISNHLYFYWYRQILGQKVEFLVSFYNNEISEKSEIFDDQFSVERPDGSNFTLKIRSTKLEDSAMYFCASSVRRSKYGYTFGSGTRLTVV.

CDR3 in DNA: TGTGCCAGCAGCACGCTCATTGGGCCCACCGGGGAGCTGTTTTTT. It encodes CASSTLIGPTGELFF. The V call is TRBV7-9, the J call TRBJ2-2, with D unclear. This CDR3 spans 15 amino acids. The germline V gene has CDR1 SEHNR and CDR2 FQNEAQ (reference sequence). The ends were cut back, 5 bases at V and 4 bases at J, with 14 bases in the middle.

This clone was observed a single time. This chain links TRBV3-1 (or the pseudogene TRBV3-2) with TRBJ1-3; TRBD1 matches 8 bases. Per the germline V gene, CDR1 is LGHDT and CDR2 is YNNKEL (reference sequence). V lost 5 bases and J lost 1; bases outside the gene matches: 1. The CDR3 extends over 14 amino acids. The CDR3 protein is CASSRQGSGNTIYF. In DNA, the CDR3 is TGTGCCAGCAGCAGACAGGGGTCTGGAAACACCATATATTTT.

The genes are TRBV10-3 and TRBJ2-4, with a tentative D call TRBD2 (6 bases). Germline CDR1 and CDR2: ENHRY and SYGVKD. The CDR3 is 15 amino acids. V was pared by 8 bases and J by 3 bases, with 17 bases between. In DNA, the CDR3 is TGTGCCATCGGGGACCGACCGGGGGTCAAAAACATTCAGTACTTC. Protein product: CAIGDRPGVKNIQYF.

V gene TRBV18 combines with J gene TRBJ1-6, with 7 bases that match TRBD1. After removal of 3 bases from V and 3 bases from J, the junction contained 5 bases not matched to a gene. CDR1 is KGHSH and CDR2 is LQKENI in the germline V gene. CDR3 length: 16 residues. This chain's CDR3 is CASSPTGEHYNSPLHF. In DNA form, the CDR3 reads TGTGCCAGCTCACCCACAGGGGAGCACTATAATTCACCCCTCCACTTT.

This clone has just one count. The rearrangement uses TRBV19 and TRBJ1-4; 8 nucleotides line up with TRBD1. Germline V gives CDR1 LNHDA, CDR2 SQIVND (reference sequence). J was trimmed by 8 bases and V by 5 bases; bases with no gene match: 10. This CDR3 spans 15 amino acids. This CDR3 is CASSLGQARGEKLFF. CDR3 in DNA: TGTGCCAGTAGTCTGGGACAGGCCAGAGGCGAAAAACTGTTTTTT. The whole variable domain, filled in from reference TRBV19 and TRBJ1-4, reads DGGITQSPKYLFRKEGQNVTLSCEQNLNHDAMYWYRQDPGQGLRLIYYSQIVNDFQKGDIAEGYSVSREKKESFPLTVTSAQKNPTAFYLCASSLGQARGEKLFFGSGTQLSVL.

This chain uses TRBV5-4 with TRBJ2-7; 7 nucleotides align to TRBD1. V dropped 1 base and J dropped 2; count of bases not matched to a gene: 6. Germline V gene lookup returns CDR1 SGHNT and CDR2 YYREEE (reference sequence). The CDR3 extends over 15 amino acids. The CDR3 DNA reads TGTGCCAGCAGCTTGACAGGGGCCTCGGCCTACGAGCAGTACTTC. Protein product: CASSLTGASAYEQYF.

The V gene is TRBV5-1, the J gene TRBJ2-3; tentatively, D is TRBD2 (5 bases). This CDR3 has 16 residues. The germline CDR1 and CDR2 sequences are SGHRS and YFSETQ. V lost 0 bases to trimming and J lost 0 bases, with 11 bases between them. DNA for the CDR3: TGCGCCAGCAGCTTGGTGTCGGGAACTAGCACAGATACGCAGTATTTT. The encoded protein is CASSLVSGTSTDTQYF. Looking up the rest from reference TRBV5-1 and TRBJ2-3 gives the full variable domain: KAGVTQTPRYLIKTRGQQVTLSCSPISGHRSVSWYQQTPGQGLQFLFEYFSETQRNKGNFPGRFSGRQFSNSRSEMNVSTLELGDSALYLCASSLVSGTSTDTQYFGPGTRLTVL.